This T cell receptor beta chain was sequenced for a study of T cell clonotyping in hematopoietic cell transplantation. This CDR3 contains 12 residues. Per the germline V gene, CDR1 is LNHDA and CDR2 is SQIVND (reference sequence). J was trimmed by 8 bases and V by 9 bases; bases with no gene match: 9. Repertoires were generated with immunoSEQ multiplex PCR, while TCRdb's copy carries only in-frame clones and drops some. The sample includes roughly 4,500 clones, 70% to 90% seen only once; the top ten take over 20%. Blood collection times were about day -28 and days 30, 100, 180 posttransplant. Study findings and constraints: Recipient TCR diversity dropped after transplant; expanded clonotypes rose from day 30 to 180.

With respect to this clone: The antigen remains unidentified.

This sequence originates from a male patient between 60 and 69 years old who had an allogeneic stem cell transplant from an unrelated donor, so T cells may come from the graft donor. Some clones in this sample may be carry-over from other donors' samples. V and J are TRBV19 and TRBJ1-2; 7 nucleotides match TRBD1. The source material was peripheral blood mononuclear cells, sampled 180 days after allogeneic stem cell transplant. The CDR3 reads CASLNQGGGYTF. In DNA form, the CDR3 reads TGTGCCAGCCTGAATCAGGGGGGAGGCTACACCTTC.